This entry features one T cell receptor (beta chain) sequence. Its antigen remains unknown. The CDR3 totals 12 residues. Deletions cut 2 bases from V and 4 bases from J, with 5 bases between. Germline lookup yields CDR1 SGHAT and CDR2 FQDESV (reference sequence). The data belong to a study of CD8 T cells in Susac syndrome. The study, taken as a whole, reports: The study conceded that relatively few individuals underwent its TCR sequencing and HLA analysis.

Sequencing of TCR beta, carried out with a high-throughput approach, was applied to CD8+ and CD4+ T cells from the blood. In contrast to the negatively isolated CD8+ and CD4+ T cells, TEMRA cells were FACS-enriched. It was with random hexamers that roughly 0.5 to 1 ug RNA was reverse transcribed. TCRdb re-analysed the immunoSEQ multiplex PCR reads in MiXCR, keeping a single row per CDR3 protein. The top ten clones hold 0.5% to 0.6% of a sample with 40,000 to 55,000 distinct CDR3 sequences, around 93% of them seen once. The V and J genes are TRBV11-1 and TRBJ2-5; no definite D call. Material for sequencing was CD8+ T cells from PBMCs. The TCR originated in a human donor with multiple sclerosis. CDR3: CASSLKGETQYF. The CDR3 DNA sequence: TGTGCCAGCAGCTTAAAGGGAGAGACCCAGTACTTC.